The next 8 T cell receptor beta chains were all read from a single sample in a study of cytotoxic CD8 clonotypes in ibrutinib-treated CLL. Assay used: immunoSEQ multiplex PCR; TCRdb lists only in-frame clones, some missing. The sample records tens of thousands of clones, about 86% being singletons. The sequencing here drew on PBMCs, taken before ibrutinib treatment. The receptors come from a human donor with chronic lymphocytic leukemia.

The chain links TRBV7-3 to TRBJ2-5; either TRBD1 or TRBD2 may supply D (6 bases each). The V gene lost 2 bases and the J gene lost 7 bases, with 11 bases spanning the gap. The CDR3 extends over 13 amino acids. Germline V gives CDR1 SGHTA, CDR2 FQGTGA. The CDR3 region has the DNA TGTGCCAGCAGCTTATCGGGGGCCGGGACCCAGTACTTC. Its protein product is CASSLSGAGTQYF.

The chain joins TRBV4-2 to TRBJ2-1; TRBD2 matches at 13 bases. CDR3 length equals 17 residues. CDR1 is LGHNA and CDR2 is YNFKEQ in the germline V gene. The V gene end was trimmed by 1 base and the J gene end by 8 bases; junction bases not matched to a gene: 8. The CDR3 coding sequence is TGTGCCAGCAGCCAAGCGGCCGGGACTAGCGGGAACTATGAGCAGTTCTTC. It yields the protein CASSQAAGTSGNYEQFF.

The gene calls are TRBV28 and TRBJ1-5; D is possibly TRBD1 (6 bases). CDR3 length: 12 residues. Germline V gene lookup returns CDR1 MDHEN and CDR2 SYDVKM. The CDR3 DNA is TGTGTAACTGGGACACCTAATCAGCCCCAGCATTTT. It translates to CVTGTPNQPQHF.

The chain combines TRBV4-1 with TRBJ2-1; either TRBD1 or TRBD2 may supply D (5 bases each). Between the trimmed V and J ends, which lost 3 bases and 1 base, there was a span of 19 bases. This CDR3 region has 18 residues. Looked up from germline, CDR1 is MGHRA and CDR2 is YSYEKL. The CDR3 loop is CASSHAQLRGPSYNEQFF. The CDR3 nucleotides are TGCGCCAGCAGCCATGCTCAGCTGAGGGGTCCTTCCTACAATGAGCAGTTCTTC.

The chain combines TRBV5-1 with TRBJ1-4; weak D call: TRBD1 (6 bases). Germline CDR1 SGHRS, CDR2 YFSETQ. CDR3 length: 14 amino acids. The V gene lost 5 bases and the J gene lost 4 bases, with 12 bases spanning the gap. The CDR3 sequence: CASSSGTLNEKLFF. The CDR3 nucleotides are TGCGCCAGCAGTTCCGGGACACTTAATGAAAAACTGTTTTTT.

The gene calls are TRBV5-1 and TRBJ2-4; 11 bases are shared with TRBD2. The CDR3 extends over 17 amino acids. The germline gives CDR1 SGHRS, CDR2 YFSETQ. V was pared by 2 bases and J by 0 bases, with 4 bases of the junction left unmatched. This chain's CDR3 is CASSFTSGSGAKNIQYF. The CDR3, as DNA: TGCGCCAGCAGCTTTACTAGCGGGAGTGGAGCCAAAAACATTCAGTACTTC.

The J gene is TRBJ2-6, the V gene TRBV2, with D possibly being TRBD2 (5 bases). The CDR3 contains 15 residues. The ends were cut back, 8 bases at V and 0 bases at J, with 11 bases in the middle. Germline assignment: CDR1 SNHLY and CDR2 FYNNEI. This CDR3 is CASANGDSGANVLTF. CDR3 bases: TGTGCCAGCGCTAACGGGGACTCTGGGGCCAACGTCCTGACTTTC.

The rearrangement uses TRBV19 and TRBJ2-1, with D unclear. The CDR3 has 15 residues. Germline CDR1 and CDR2: LNHDA and SQIVND (reference sequence). V was pared by 8 bases and J by 0 bases, with 14 bases between. The CDR3 reads CASRLRLSSYNEQFF. The CDR3 bases are TGTGCCAGTCGTCTACGGTTGAGCTCCTACAATGAGCAGTTCTTC.